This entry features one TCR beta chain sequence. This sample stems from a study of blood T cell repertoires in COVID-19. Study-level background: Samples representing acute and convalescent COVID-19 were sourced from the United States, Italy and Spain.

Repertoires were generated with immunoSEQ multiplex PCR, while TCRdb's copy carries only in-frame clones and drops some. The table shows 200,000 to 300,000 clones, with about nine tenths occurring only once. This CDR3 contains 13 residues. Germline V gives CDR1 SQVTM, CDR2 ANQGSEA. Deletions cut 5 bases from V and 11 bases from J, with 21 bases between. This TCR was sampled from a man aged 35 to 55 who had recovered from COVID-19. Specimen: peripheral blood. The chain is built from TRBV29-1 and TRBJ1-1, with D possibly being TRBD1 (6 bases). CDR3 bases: TGCAGCGTTTCCGGGACACTTGAATTGGATGCTTTCTTT. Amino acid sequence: CSVSGTLELDAFF.